The next 25 T cell receptor beta chains were all read from a single sample in a study of blood T cell repertoires in COVID-19. Clones were read by immunoSEQ multiplex PCR, and TCRdb kept only the in-frame ones, dropping some. The data contain around 250,000 clones, about 90% of them singletons. Sample: PBMCs or T cells enriched from blood (not recorded which). These receptors came from a human donor in a cohort exposed to, infected with or recovered from COVID-19 (not recorded which). The donor label of this sample is uncertain.

In the case of this clone: The same CDR3 can be traced to other DNA sequences in this sample. V usage is TRBV4-3 and J usage is TRBJ1-3; D gene uncertain. The V end was cut by 0 bases, the J end by 0 bases, with 6 bases between. CDR1 is LGHNA, CDR2 YSLEER, per germline. The CDR3 extends over 15 amino acids. CDR3 bases: TGCGCCAGCAGCCAAGACGGCGGCTCTGGAAACACCATATATTTT. Translating gives CASSQDGGSGNTIYF.

This chain connects TRBV29-1 to TRBJ2-5; D might be TRBD1 (5 bases). The CDR3 covers 11 residues. Trimming shortened V by 6 bases and J by 5 bases, and 10 bases separated the two germline ends. The germline CDR1 and CDR2 sequences are SQVTM and ANQGSEA. The CDR3 DNA reads as TGCAGCGTGACAGCTCCCGAGACCCAGTACTTC. Its protein is CSVTAPETQYF.

The chain recombines TRBV18 with TRBJ2-3; 13 bases agree with TRBD2. CDR1 and CDR2 (germline): KGHSH, LQKENI. V shed 6 bases and J 6 bases; nucleotides not matched to a gene: 3. The CDR3 loop spans 14 amino acids. The CDR3 bases are TGTGCCAGCTCGGGGACTAGCGGGGTCGATACGCAGTATTTT. Amino acid sequence: CASSGTSGVDTQYF.

This clone was seen a single time. V is TRBV5-1 and J is TRBJ2-1; 8 bases agree with TRBD2. The CDR3 length is 14 residues. With V trimmed by 2 bases and J by 4 bases, 2 bases remained unmatched. Germline V gene data show CDR1 as SGHRS and CDR2 as YFSETQ. The CDR3 DNA follows: TGCGCCAGCAGCTTAACGGGGGGGTACAATGAGCAGTTCTTC. It is translated as CASSLTGGYNEQFF. Variable domain in full (rest from reference TRBV5-1 and TRBJ2-1): KAGVTQTPRYLIKTRGQQVTLSCSPISGHRSVSWYQQTPGQGLQFLFEYFSETQRNKGNFPGRFSGRQFSNSRSEMNVSTLELGDSALYLCASSLTGGYNEQFFGPGTRLTVL.

The chain couples TRBV15 to TRBJ1-4, with D perhaps TRBD1 (6 bases). V lost 3 bases and J lost 8, with 19 bases in between. Germline loops: CDR1 LNHNV, CDR2 YYDKDF (reference sequence). CDR3 size: 16 residues. The CDR3 nucleotides read TGTGCCACCAGCAGTGGGGCCAGGGGTCTTGAGGAAAAACTGTTTTTT. It yields the protein CATSSGARGLEEKLFF.

This CDR3 reads CASWEGVTNNEQFF. The CDR3 DNA reads as TGCGCCAGCTGGGAAGGGGTCACCAACAATGAGCAGTTCTTC. The chain couples TRBV10-2 to TRBJ2-1; perhaps TRBD1 as D (5 bases). Germline V lookup: CDR1 WSHSY, CDR2 SAAADI. Trimming pared 8 bases from V and 5 bases from J, leaving 16 bases between. CDR3 length equals 14 residues.

The CDR3 DNA reads as TGTGCCAGTAGTCCCCGGGTACTACTCACTTATAGCAATCAGCCCCAGCATTTT. It encodes CASSPRVLLTYSNQPQHF. This chain connects TRBV19 to TRBJ1-5; no clear D gene. Trimming shortened V by 5 bases and J by 0 bases, and 20 bases separated the two germline ends. This CDR3 comprises 18 residues. Germline CDR1 is LNHDA and CDR2 is SQIVND (reference sequence).

The V gene is TRBV7-2, the J gene TRBJ1-1; 7 bases map to TRBD1. V lost 6 bases and J lost 8; bases outside the gene matches: 12. Germline loops: CDR1 SGHTA, CDR2 FQGNSA. The CDR3 covers 14 residues. The CDR3 loop is CASRYRDSRREAFF. Here the CDR3 DNA reads TGTGCCAGCAGGTACCGGGACAGTCGGAGGGAAGCTTTCTTT. The full variable domain, with the rest looked up from reference TRBV7-2 and TRBJ1-1, is GAGVSQSPSNKVTEKGKDVELRCDPISGHTALYWYRQSLGQGLEFLIYFQGNSAPDKSGLPSDRFSAERTGGSVSTLTIQRTQQEDSAVYLCASRYRDSRREAFFGQGTRLTVV.

The chain joins TRBV30 to TRBJ1-1; D ambiguous. Germline values: CDR1 GTSNPN, CDR2 SVGIG (reference sequence). The germline V and J ends were trimmed by 1 base and 0 bases, with 18 bases remaining between them. The CDR3 consists of 17 residues. The CDR3 sequence: CAWSGWENNEMNTEAFF. As DNA, the CDR3 is TGTGCCTGGAGTGGATGGGAGAACAACGAAATGAACACTGAAGCTTTCTTT. The full variable domain, in which reference TRBV30 and TRBJ1-1 provide the parts outside the CDR3, is SQTIHQWPATLVQPVGSPLSLECTVEGTSNPNLYWYRQAAGRGLQLLFYSVGIGQISSEVPQNLSASRPQDRQFILSSKKLLLSDSGFYLCAWSGWENNEMNTEAFFGQGTRLTVV.

This clone was detected once. The chain combines TRBV24-1 with TRBJ1-5, with D uncertain. V lost 0 bases, J lost 4 bases, and 6 bases lay in between. CDR1 and CDR2 from the germline V gene are KGHDR and SFDVKD. The CDR3 extends over 14 amino acids. The CDR3 region is CATSDLDGNQPQHF. DNA for the CDR3: TGTGCCACCAGTGATTTGGACGGGAATCAGCCCCAGCATTTT.

The V gene is TRBV14, the J gene TRBJ2-3, with 11 bases aligning to TRBD2. Germline V CDR1 and CDR2: SGHDN, FVKESK. CDR3 size: 14 residues. The V segment lost 1 base and the J segment 8 bases; nucleotides outside the gene matches: 2. The CDR3 DNA reads TGTGCCAGCAGCCAAGGACTAGCGGGGCGTACGCAGTATTTT. As protein: CASSQGLAGRTQYF.

This chain joins TRBV5-4 and TRBJ2-3; 7 nucleotides agree with TRBD1. This CDR3 is built from 15 residues. Germline V gives CDR1 SGHNT, CDR2 YYREEE (reference sequence). Germline trimming cut 0 bases from V and 4 bases from J; bases unmatched to any gene: 5. CDR3 in DNA: TGTGCCAGCAGCTTGGAGAGGGGGCGGTCAGATACGCAGTATTTT. Amino acids: CASSLERGRSDTQYF.

The chain is built from TRBV9 and TRBJ1-6; 8 positions match TRBD1. V lost 2 bases and J lost 8; bases outside the gene matches: 9. The CDR3 is 16 residues long. From germline, CDR1 is SGDLS and CDR2 YYNGEE. Here the CDR3 DNA reads TGTGCCAGCAGCGTTCAGGGGGCGCACGGGGATTCACCCCTCCACTTT. This sequence encodes CASSVQGAHGDSPLHF.

The sample holds a few counts of this clone. The chain has TRBV5-1 and TRBJ1-2, with 9 bases lining up with TRBD1. The germline gives CDR1 SGHRS, CDR2 YFSETQ. V lost 2 bases and J lost 3; bases outside the gene matches: 5. This CDR3 contains 15 residues. CDR3 sequence: CASSFTGGRDYGYTF. For the CDR3, the DNA is TGCGCCAGCAGCTTCACAGGGGGCAGGGACTATGGCTACACCTTC.

This rearrangement joins TRBV4-1 to TRBJ2-2; possible D gene TRBD1, 5 bases. Germline V gene data show CDR1 as MGHRA and CDR2 as YSYEKL. V was cut by 4 bases and J by 6 bases, with 18 bases left in between. The CDR3 spans 16 residues. The CDR3 DNA follows: TGCGCCAGCAGCCCCTCCAGCAGGGTGTATGCCGGGGAGCTGTTTTTT. Encoded protein: CASSPSSRVYAGELFF.

The rearrangement links TRBV19 to TRBJ2-7; D ambiguous. Trimming took 1 base from V and 5 from J, leaving 6 bases between them. Germline V gives CDR1 LNHDA, CDR2 SQIVND (reference sequence). The CDR3 has 12 amino acids. CDR3 in DNA: TGTGCCAGTAGTATAGGGAGAAACGAGCAGTACTTC. Translated, it gives CASSIGRNEQYF.

The V gene is TRBV7-9, the J gene TRBJ2-1, with 9 bases lining up with TRBD2. The CDR3 has 16 amino acids. V shed 6 bases, J shed 1 base, and the junction held 7 bases outside the gene matches. Germline V gene sequence: CDR1 SEHNR, CDR2 FQNEAQ (reference sequence). CDR3: CASSLFSGGSYNEQFF. In nucleotides, the CDR3 is TGTGCCAGCAGTTTATTTAGCGGGGGTTCCTACAATGAGCAGTTCTTC.

This clone came up once. The rearrangement links TRBV5-4 to TRBJ1-2; 8 bases align to TRBD1. V was pared by 2 bases and J by 4 bases, with 4 bases of the junction left unmatched. The CDR3 is 14 amino acids. Germline V gene data show CDR1 as SGHNT and CDR2 as YYREEE (reference sequence). The DNA of the CDR3 is TGTGCCAGCAGCTTCCCGGACAGGGCCTATGGCTACACCTTC. This sequence encodes CASSFPDRAYGYTF.

The gene calls are TRBV5-1 and TRBJ1-1; D gene uncertain. CDR3 length: 12 residues. The germline V gene has CDR1 SGHRS and CDR2 YFSETQ. Trimming removed 6 bases at V and 6 bases at J, with 12 bases between. The DNA of the CDR3 is TGCGCCAGCACTGACATGGGCGCTGAAGCTTTCTTT. As protein: CASTDMGAEAFF.

This chain connects TRBV4-1 to TRBJ2-7; TRBD1 aligns across 7 bases. In germline, CDR1 is MGHRA, CDR2 YSYEKL. Losses at the gene ends were 0 bases for V and 2 bases for J; bases not matched to a gene: 4. The CDR3 sequence is 15 residues long. The CDR3 bases are TGCGCCAGCAGCCAAGATAGGGGGACAGCCTACGAGCAGTACTTC. It codes for CASSQDRGTAYEQYF.

A single count supports this clone. This chain uses TRBV6-5 with TRBJ1-2; a weak D match, TRBD1 (5 bases). The CDR3 has 13 amino acids. The germline V and J ends were trimmed by 7 bases and 8 bases, with 17 bases remaining between them. Germline lookup yields CDR1 MNHEY and CDR2 SVGAGI. The CDR3 sequence is CASKPTDIGGYTF. The DNA of the CDR3 is TGTGCCAGCAAACCGACAGATATTGGGGGCTACACCTTC.

J is TRBJ2-1 and V is TRBV27; maybe TRBD2 (5 bases). The CDR3 totals 11 residues. V shed 2 bases and J shed 9 bases, with 5 bases lying between them. Germline lookup yields CDR1 MNHEY and CDR2 SMNVEV (reference sequence). CDR3 protein: CASSLRGEQFF. The CDR3 DNA is TGTGCCAGCAGTTTACGGGGTGAGCAGTTCTTC.

This chain joins TRBV7-3 and TRBJ2-7, with a tentative D call TRBD1 (6 bases). CDR1 SGHTA and CDR2 FQGTGA come from the germline V gene. Trimming cost V 5 bases and J 1 base, with 9 bases left between them. The CDR3 is made up of 13 amino acids. CDR3 DNA sequence: TGTGCCAGCAGCCCAGGGGTATCCTACGAGCAGTACTTC. Encoded protein: CASSPGVSYEQYF.

The chain carries TRBV19 and TRBJ1-1; D is unclear. Germline V gene sequence: CDR1 LNHDA, CDR2 SQIVND (reference sequence). Trimming took off 11 bases at V and 0 bases at J, with 22 bases between the two ends. The CDR3 has 16 residues. The CDR3 sequence is CASIWGAGIMNTEAFF. The DNA of the CDR3 is TGTGCCTCGATCTGGGGAGCTGGGATTATGAACACTGAAGCTTTCTTT.

About this clone itself: Other DNA sequences within the sample encode an identical CDR3. The V gene is TRBV11-2, the J gene TRBJ2-5, with TRBD2 identical over 11 bases. J gave up 5 bases and V 5 bases, and 10 bases lay outside the gene matches. The CDR3 sequence is 16 residues long. Per germline, CDR1 SGHAT and CDR2 FQNNGV. The CDR3 DNA follows: TGTGCCAGCAGCCCCGGAACTAGCGGGGGAGCGGAGACCCAGTACTTC. Residues: CASSPGTSGGAETQYF.